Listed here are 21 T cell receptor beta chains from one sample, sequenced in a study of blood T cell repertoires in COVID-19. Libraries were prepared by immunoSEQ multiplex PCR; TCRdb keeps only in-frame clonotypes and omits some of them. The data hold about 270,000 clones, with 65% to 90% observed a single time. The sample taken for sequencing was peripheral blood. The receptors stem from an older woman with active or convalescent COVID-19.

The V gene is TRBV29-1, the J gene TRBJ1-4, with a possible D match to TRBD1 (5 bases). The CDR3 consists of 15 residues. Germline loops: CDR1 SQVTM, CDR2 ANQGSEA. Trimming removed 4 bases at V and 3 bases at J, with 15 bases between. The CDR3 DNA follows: TGCAGCGTTGGTGGGCGGGGGTCTGCTAATGAAAAACTGTTTTTT. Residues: CSVGGRGSANEKLFF.

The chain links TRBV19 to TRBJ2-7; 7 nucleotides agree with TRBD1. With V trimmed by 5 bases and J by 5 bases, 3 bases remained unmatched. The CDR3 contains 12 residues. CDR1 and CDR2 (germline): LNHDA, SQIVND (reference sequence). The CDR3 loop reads CASSGDSNEQYF. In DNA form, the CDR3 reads TGTGCCAGTAGTGGGGACAGTAACGAGCAGTACTTC.

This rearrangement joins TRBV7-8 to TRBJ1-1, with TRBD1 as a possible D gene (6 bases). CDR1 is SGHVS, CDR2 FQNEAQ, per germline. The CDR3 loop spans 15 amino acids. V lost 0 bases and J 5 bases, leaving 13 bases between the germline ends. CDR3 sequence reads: CASSLALPRGTEAFF. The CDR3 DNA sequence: TGTGCCAGCAGCTTAGCGCTGCCCAGGGGTACTGAAGCTTTCTTT.

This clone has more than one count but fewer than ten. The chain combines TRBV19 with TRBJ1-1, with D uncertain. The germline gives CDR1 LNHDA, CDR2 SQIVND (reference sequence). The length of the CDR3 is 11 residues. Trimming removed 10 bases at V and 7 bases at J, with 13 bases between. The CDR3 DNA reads TGTGCCACCGCGGGAAACGGTGAAGCTTTCTTT. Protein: CATAGNGEAFF. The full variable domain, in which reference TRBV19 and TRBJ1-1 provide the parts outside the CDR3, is DGGITQSPKYLFRKEGQNVTLSCEQNLNHDAMYWYRQDPGQGLRLIYYSQIVNDFQKGDIAEGYSVSREKKESFPLTVTSAQKNPTAFYLCATAGNGEAFFGQGTRLTVV.

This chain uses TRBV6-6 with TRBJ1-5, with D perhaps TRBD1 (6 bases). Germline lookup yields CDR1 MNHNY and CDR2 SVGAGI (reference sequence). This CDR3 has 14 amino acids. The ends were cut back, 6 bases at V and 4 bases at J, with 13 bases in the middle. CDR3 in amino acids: CASSQQGPNQPQHF. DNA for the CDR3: TGTGCCAGCAGCCAACAGGGACCTAATCAGCCCCAGCATTTT.

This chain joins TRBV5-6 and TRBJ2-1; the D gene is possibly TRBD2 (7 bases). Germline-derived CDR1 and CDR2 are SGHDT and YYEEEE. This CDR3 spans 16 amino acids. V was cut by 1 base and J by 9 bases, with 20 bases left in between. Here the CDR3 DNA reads TGTGCCAGCAGCTTGCGGGGGGCCAGGGTATCCGGTGAGCAGTTCTTC. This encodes CASSLRGARVSGEQFF.

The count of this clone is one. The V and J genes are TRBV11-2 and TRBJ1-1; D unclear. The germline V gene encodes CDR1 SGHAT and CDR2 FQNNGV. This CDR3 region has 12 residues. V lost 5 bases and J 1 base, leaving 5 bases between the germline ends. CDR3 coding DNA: TGTGCCAGCAGCCTCCGGAACACTGAAGCTTTCTTT. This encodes CASSLRNTEAFF.

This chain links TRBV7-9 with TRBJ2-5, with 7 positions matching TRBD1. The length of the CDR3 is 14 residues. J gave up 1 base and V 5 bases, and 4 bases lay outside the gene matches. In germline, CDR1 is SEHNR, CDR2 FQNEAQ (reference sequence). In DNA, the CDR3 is TGTGCCAGCAGCCCGGGGACAGCCCAAGAGACCCAGTACTTC. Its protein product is CASSPGTAQETQYF.

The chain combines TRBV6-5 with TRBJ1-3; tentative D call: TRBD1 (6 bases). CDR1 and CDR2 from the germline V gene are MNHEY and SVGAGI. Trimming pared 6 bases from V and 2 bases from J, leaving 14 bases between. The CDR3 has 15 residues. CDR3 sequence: CASRQQGSAGNTIYF. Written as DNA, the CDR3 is TGTGCCAGCAGACAACAGGGTTCTGCTGGAAACACCATATATTTT.

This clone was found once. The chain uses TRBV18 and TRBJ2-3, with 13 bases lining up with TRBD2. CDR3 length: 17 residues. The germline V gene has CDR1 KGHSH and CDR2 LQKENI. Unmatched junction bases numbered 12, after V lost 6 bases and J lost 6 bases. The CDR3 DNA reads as TGTGCCAGCTCCTCCGCCACTAGCGGGGGGGCCTGGGATACGCAGTATTTT. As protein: CASSSATSGGAWDTQYF.

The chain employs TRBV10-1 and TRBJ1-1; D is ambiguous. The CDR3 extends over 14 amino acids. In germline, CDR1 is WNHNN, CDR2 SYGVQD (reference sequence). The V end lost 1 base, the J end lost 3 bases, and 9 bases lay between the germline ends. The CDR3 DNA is TGCGCCAGCAGTGAGTACGGGTGGGACACTGAAGCTTTCTTT. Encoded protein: CASSEYGWDTEAFF.

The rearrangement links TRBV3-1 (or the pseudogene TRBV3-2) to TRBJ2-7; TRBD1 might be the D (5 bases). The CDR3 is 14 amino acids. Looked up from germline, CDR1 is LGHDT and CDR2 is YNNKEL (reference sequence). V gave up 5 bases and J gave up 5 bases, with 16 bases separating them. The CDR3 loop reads CASSSYDSFNEQYF. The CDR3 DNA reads TGTGCCAGCAGCTCCTACGACAGTTTCAACGAGCAGTACTTC.

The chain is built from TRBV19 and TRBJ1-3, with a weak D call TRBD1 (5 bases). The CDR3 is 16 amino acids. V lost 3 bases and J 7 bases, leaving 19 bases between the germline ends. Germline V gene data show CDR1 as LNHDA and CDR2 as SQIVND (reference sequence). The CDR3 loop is CASSILRQPGRNTIYF. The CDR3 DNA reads TGTGCCAGTAGTATCCTCCGACAGCCAGGACGCAACACCATATATTTT.

The CDR3 region is CASSLLGADTGELFF. Written as DNA, the CDR3 is TGTGCCAGCAGCTTACTAGGGGCGGATACCGGGGAGCTGTTTTTT. The chain combines TRBV13 with TRBJ2-2; maybe TRBD1 (5 bases). The V gene lost 2 bases and the J gene lost 5 bases, with 12 bases spanning the gap. This CDR3 is 15 amino acids long. Germline V gene sequence: CDR1 PRHDT, CDR2 FYEKMQ (reference sequence).

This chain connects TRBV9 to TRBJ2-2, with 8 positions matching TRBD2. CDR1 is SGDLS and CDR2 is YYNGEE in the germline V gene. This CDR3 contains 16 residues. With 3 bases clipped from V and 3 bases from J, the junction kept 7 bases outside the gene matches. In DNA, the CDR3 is TGTGCCAGCAGCGAGAGACTAGCGTTGGACACCGGGGAGCTGTTTTTT. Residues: CASSERLALDTGELFF.

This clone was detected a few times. The CDR3 nucleotides read TGTGCCAGCAGCCGGGGACAGTTCTCTGGAAACACCATATATTTT. It translates to CASSRGQFSGNTIYF. V is TRBV14 and J is TRBJ1-3; 7 bases agree with TRBD1. Germline V lookup: CDR1 SGHDN, CDR2 FVKESK. Trimming at V came to 4 bases and at J to 0 bases, leaving 3 bases not matched to a gene. This CDR3 region has 15 residues.

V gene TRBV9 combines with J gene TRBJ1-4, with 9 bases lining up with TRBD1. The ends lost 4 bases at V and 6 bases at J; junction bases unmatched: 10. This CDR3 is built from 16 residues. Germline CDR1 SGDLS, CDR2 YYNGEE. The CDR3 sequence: CASSPRRRTGDEKLFF. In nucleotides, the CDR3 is TGTGCCAGCAGCCCCCGCCGTAGGACAGGGGATGAAAAACTGTTTTTT.

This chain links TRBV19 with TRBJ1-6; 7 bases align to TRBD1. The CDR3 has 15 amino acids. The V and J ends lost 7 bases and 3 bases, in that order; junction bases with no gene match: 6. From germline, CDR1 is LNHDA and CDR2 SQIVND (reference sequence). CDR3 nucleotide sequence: TGTGCCAGTACCCGTGGGACAGTCTATAATTCACCCCTCCACTTT. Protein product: CASTRGTVYNSPLHF.

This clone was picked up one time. The CDR3 DNA reads as TGCGCCAGCAGCTCGGGGGGCGGGGGCAATCAGCCCCAGCATTTT. As protein: CASSSGGGGNQPQHF. V and J are TRBV5-1 and TRBJ1-5; TRBD1 might be the D (6 bases). V lost 3 bases, J lost 2 bases, and 12 bases lay in between. Germline lookup yields CDR1 SGHRS and CDR2 YFSETQ. There are 15 residues in the CDR3.

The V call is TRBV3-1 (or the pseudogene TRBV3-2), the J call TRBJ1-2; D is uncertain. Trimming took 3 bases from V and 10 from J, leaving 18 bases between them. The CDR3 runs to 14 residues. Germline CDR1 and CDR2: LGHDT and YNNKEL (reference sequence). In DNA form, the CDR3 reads TGTGCCAGCAGCCAGGGCGAAGGCCAGCGGGCCTACACCTTC. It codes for CASSQGEGQRAYTF.

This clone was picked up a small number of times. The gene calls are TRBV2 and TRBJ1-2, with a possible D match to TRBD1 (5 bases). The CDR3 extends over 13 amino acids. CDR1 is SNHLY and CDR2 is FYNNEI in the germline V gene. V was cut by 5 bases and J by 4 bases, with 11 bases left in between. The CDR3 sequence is CASSIRDFYGYTF. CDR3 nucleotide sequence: TGTGCCAGCAGTATCCGGGACTTCTATGGCTACACCTTC.